Listed below are T cell receptor beta chains from one sample, sequenced in a study of shared clonotypes between healthy human individuals. Produced via immunoSEQ multiplex PCR; TCRdb's table is partial and in-frame only. The data contain 2 million to 2.5 million clones, approximately 95% of them seen just once; the ten biggest clones take up 0.39%. The sample consisted of naive CD4+ T cells from PBMCs. The receptors derive from a man aged 18-30 years in good health. Some clones in this sample may be carry-over from other donors' samples. CDR3s include the opening cysteine and the closing phenylalanine or tryptophan. The D gene is left open where the match is weak. Expanded clones are given a class, and other clones once, few, many or no size at all.

D gene	clone size	V gene	CDR3 length	J gene	CDR3 DNA	CDR3 protein
NA	few	TRBV9	14	TRBJ1-5	TGTGCCAGCAATAGAGGGGATGGCAATCAGCCCCAGCATTTT	CASNRGDGNQPQHF
TRBD1	NA	TRBV5-6	15	TRBJ1-4	TGTGCCAGCAGCAAAGGGGGCAGGGCTAATGAAAAACTGTTTTTT	CASSKGGRANEKLFF
TRBD2	NA	TRBV5-4	17	TRBJ2-1	TGTGCCAGCAGCTTGGGGCAAAGACTAGCGGGAGACAATGAGCAGTTCTTC	CASSLGQRLAGDNEQFF
NA	once	TRBV2	13	TRBJ2-1	TGTGCCACTATTAACTTAGGCTACAATGAGCAGTTCTTC	CATINLGYNEQFF
NA	NA	TRBV5-1	13	TRBJ2-1	TGCGCCAGCAGCTTAACGACATCGGGGGAGCAGTTCTTC	CASSLTTSGEQFF
TRBD1	NA	TRBV4-1	15	TRBJ1-1	TGCGCCAGCAGGACCACCCCTCGACAGGGCACTGAAGCTTTCTTT	CASRTTPRQGTEAFF
TRBD1	few	TRBV28	12	TRBJ1-1	TGTGCCAGCAACATACAGGGGGAAGAAGCTTTCTTT	CASNIQGEEAFF
NA	NA	TRBV7-9	16	TRBJ2-1	TGTGCCAGCAGCCCAGCGAGGGTAGCTAGGGGGAATGAGCAGTTCTTC	CASSPARVARGNEQFF
NA	NA	TRBV7-3	14	TRBJ2-7	TGTGCCAGCAGCCCCGGGACCAATTTTCGGGAGCAGTACTTC	CASSPGTNFREQYF
NA	few	TRBV6-5	13	TRBJ1-1	TGTGCCAGCAGTCCCCCCGGGAACACTGAAGCTTTCTTT	CASSPPGNTEAFF
NA	NA	TRBV30	15	TRBJ1-5	TGTGCCTGGAGAGAAGGGCCGAATAGCAATCAGCCCCAGCATTTT	CAWREGPNSNQPQHF
TRBD2	NA	TRBV6-5	15	TRBJ2-7	TGTGCCAGCAGTTGGACTAGCGGGGTCTCCTACGAGCAGTACTTC	CASSWTSGVSYEQYF
NA	NA	TRBV2	14	TRBJ2-3	TGTGCCAGCATGATGGAAGAACTCACAGATACGCAGTATTTT	CASMMEELTDTQYF
TRBD1	NA	TRBV27	13	TRBJ2-7	TGTGCCAGCAGTTTATGGGACAGGGATGCCCAATACTTC	CASSLWDRDAQYF
NA	NA	TRBV28	15	TRBJ2-7	TGTGCCAGCAGACCTGCGGGACGAGAGTACTACGAGCAGTACTTC	CASRPAGREYYEQYF
NA	NA	TRBV15	16	TRBJ2-5	TGTGCCACCAGCAGAGATCTGGCGGGGGCCTTGGGGACCCAGTACTTC	CATSRDLAGALGTQYF
TRBD2	once	TRBV14	15	TRBJ2-3	TGTGCCAGCAGGGTAGCGGGAGGCTCCGCAGATACGCAGTATTTT	CASRVAGGSADTQYF
NA	NA	TRBV18	16	TRBJ1-1	TGTGCCAGCTCACCAACGCTGGGAACGGTGAACACTGAAGCTTTCTTT	CASSPTLGTVNTEAFF
NA	NA	TRBV6-1	14	TRBJ2-1	TGTGCCAGCAGTGAACAGAATTTGTACAATGAGCAGTTCTTC	CASSEQNLYNEQFF
NA	once	TRBV6-1	14	TRBJ2-7	TGTGCCAGCACCCGCCGGAGGGAGGCCTACGAGCAGTACTTC	CASTRRREAYEQYF
NA	NA	TRBV25-1	14	TRBJ1-1	TGTGCCAGCAGTAGCAGGGGTACGATCACTGAAGCTTTCTTT	CASSSRGTITEAFF
NA	NA	TRBV9	14	TRBJ2-5	TGTGCCAGCAGCGCTGGGACTTTCCAAGAGACCCAGTACTTC	CASSAGTFQETQYF
TRBD1	NA	TRBV7-3	15	TRBJ2-7	TGTGCCAGCAGCTTAATCCCCGGGACAGGGAACGAGCAGTACTTC	CASSLIPGTGNEQYF
NA	NA	TRBV6-5	13	TRBJ1-2	TGTGCCAGCAGTCAGGGAATCTCCGGTGGCTACACCTTC	CASSQGISGGYTF
NA	once	TRBV7-2	15	TRBJ2-7	TGTGCCAGCAGCTCCGCGGTGGAGGTTGGCTACGAGCAGTACTTC	CASSSAVEVGYEQYF
TRBD2	NA	TRBV7-8	17	TRBJ2-1	TGTGCCAGCAGCTTTCCGGGACTAGCGGGAAATCGCAATGAGCAGTTCTTC	CASSFPGLAGNRNEQFF
TRBD1	NA	TRBV18	14	TRBJ2-7	TGTGCCAGCTCACCCGGACAGGAACCCTACGAGCAGTACTTC	CASSPGQEPYEQYF
TRBD1	NA	TRBV10-3	13	TRBJ2-7	TGTGCCATCAGGGGACAGGGAGCCCACGAGCAGTACTTC	CAIRGQGAHEQYF
NA	NA	TRBV19	13	TRBJ1-1	TGTGCCAGTAGTATTGGGGGGGACACTGAAGCTTTCTTT	CASSIGGDTEAFF
NA	NA	TRBV9	12	TRBJ1-2	TGTGCCAGCAGCGGGGGGAACTATGGCTACACCTTC	CASSGGNYGYTF
TRBD2	NA	TRBV19	16	TRBJ2-3	TGTGCCAGTAGTATAGGACTAGCGGGAGGATCAGATACGCAGTATTTT	CASSIGLAGGSDTQYF
NA	NA	TRBV7-2	15	TRBJ2-1	TGTGCCAGCAGCTTGGGCAGGGCTGGCTACAATGAGCAGTTCTTC	CASSLGRAGYNEQFF
NA	NA	TRBV5-8	15	TRBJ2-1	TGTGCCAGCAGCCTAGGACTCTCCGATAACAATGAGCAGTTCTTC	CASSLGLSDNNEQFF
NA	NA	TRBV2	12	TRBJ2-5	TGTGCCAGCAGTGATCGGGAAGAGACCCAGTACTTC	CASSDREETQYF
NA	NA	TRBV6-1	17	TRBJ1-4	TGTGCCAGCAGTGATGAGTTGTTGGGGACAACTAATGAAAAACTGTTTTTT	CASSDELLGTTNEKLFF